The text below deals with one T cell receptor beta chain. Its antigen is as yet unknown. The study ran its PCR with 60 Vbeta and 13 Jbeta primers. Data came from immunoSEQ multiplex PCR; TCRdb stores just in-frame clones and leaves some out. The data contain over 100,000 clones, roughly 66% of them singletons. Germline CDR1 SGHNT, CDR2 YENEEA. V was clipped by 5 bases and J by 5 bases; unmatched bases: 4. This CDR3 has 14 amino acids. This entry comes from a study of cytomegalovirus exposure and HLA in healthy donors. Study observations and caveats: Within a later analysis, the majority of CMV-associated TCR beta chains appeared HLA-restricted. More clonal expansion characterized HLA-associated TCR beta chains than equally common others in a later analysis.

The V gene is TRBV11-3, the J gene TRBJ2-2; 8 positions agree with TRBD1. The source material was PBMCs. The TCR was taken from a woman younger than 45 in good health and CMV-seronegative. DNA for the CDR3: TGTGCCAGCAGCCCTGGACAGGGAACCGGGGAGCTGTTTTTT. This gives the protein CASSPGQGTGELFF.